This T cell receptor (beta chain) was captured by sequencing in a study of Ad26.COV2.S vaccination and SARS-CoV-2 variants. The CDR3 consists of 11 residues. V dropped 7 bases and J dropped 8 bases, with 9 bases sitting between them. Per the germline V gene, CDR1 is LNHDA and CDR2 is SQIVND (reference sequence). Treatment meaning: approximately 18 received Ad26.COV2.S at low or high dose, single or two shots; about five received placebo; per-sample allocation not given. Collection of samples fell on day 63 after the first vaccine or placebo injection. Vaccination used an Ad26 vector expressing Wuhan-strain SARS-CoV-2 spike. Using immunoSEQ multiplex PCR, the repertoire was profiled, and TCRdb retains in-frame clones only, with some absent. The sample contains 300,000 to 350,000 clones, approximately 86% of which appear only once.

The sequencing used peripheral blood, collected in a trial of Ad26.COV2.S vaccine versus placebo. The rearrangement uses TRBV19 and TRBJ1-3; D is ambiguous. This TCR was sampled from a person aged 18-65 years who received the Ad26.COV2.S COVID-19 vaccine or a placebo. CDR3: CASTLGDTIYF. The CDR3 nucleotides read TGTGCCAGTACCCTCGGGGACACCATATATTTT.